The 25 T cell receptor beta chains presented below share a single source sample, sequenced in a study of blood T cell repertoires in COVID-19. Repertoires were generated with immunoSEQ multiplex PCR, while TCRdb's copy carries only in-frame clones and drops some. The data hold under 60,000 clones, with over 65% observed a single time. The sequenced material came from peripheral blood. These TCRs come from a human donor in a cohort sampled during active COVID-19.

This chain links TRBV20-1 with TRBJ2-2; maybe TRBD1 (6 bases). Germline lookup yields CDR1 DFQATT and CDR2 SNEGSKA (reference sequence). CDR3 length: 15 amino acids. With 3 bases removed from V and 6 bases from J, the gap between germline ends came to 17 bases. CDR3 coding DNA: TGCAGTGCTAGTTCATCAGGGGTAGGAGCCGGGGAGCTGTTTTTT. Amino acids: CSASSSGVGAGELFF.

About this clone itself: The junction does not match germline at one end; this may be a read error. J is TRBJ2-5 and V is TRBV7-7; TRBD1 matches 9 bases. CDR1 SSHAT and CDR2 FNYEAQ come from the germline V gene (reference sequence). The CDR3 is made up of 15 amino acids. The DNA for the CDR3 is TGTGCTAGCAGCTTCCTGGACAGGGGATTGGAGACCCAGTACTTC. Translation gives CASSFLDRGLETQYF.

The chain links TRBV7-7 to TRBJ2-5; the D is unclear. From germline, CDR1 is SSHAT and CDR2 FNYEAQ (reference sequence). With 1 base removed from V and 2 bases from J, the gap between germline ends came to 14 bases. This CDR3 has 16 residues. CDR3 loop: CASSLGGRAPQETQYF. The CDR3 DNA follows: TGTGCCAGCAGCTTAGGAGGTAGAGCCCCGCAAGAGACCCAGTACTTC.

This clone was detected a few times. The chain is built from TRBV27 and TRBJ2-1; 7 bases are a match to TRBD2. V was clipped by 4 bases and J by 16 bases; unmatched bases: 13. CDR1 and CDR2 (germline): MNHEY, SMNVEV (reference sequence). This CDR3 is 13 amino acids long. The CDR3 DNA is TGTGCCAGCAGTTCCTTCTCTAGCGGCGCCTCCTTCTTC. This gives the protein CASSSFSSGASFF.

This chain joins TRBV9 and TRBJ1-6, with D maybe TRBD1 (5 bases). Germline CDR1 and CDR2: SGDLS and YYNGEE. The CDR3 contains 12 residues. V was shortened by 4 bases and J by 11 bases, with 10 bases between the two germline ends. In DNA form, the CDR3 reads TGTGCCAGCAGCAAGACAGACCCACCCCTCCACTTT. This codes for CASSKTDPPLHF.

Only a few counts were recorded for this clone. J is TRBJ2-1 and V is TRBV5-4; D is perhaps TRBD2 (6 bases). V shed 4 bases and J shed 4 bases, with 18 bases lying between them. This CDR3 region has 16 residues. Germline lookup yields CDR1 SGHNT and CDR2 YYREEE (reference sequence). The CDR3 DNA reads as TGTGCCAGCAGCACCCAGGGAACTCGGGGGTACAATGAGCAGTTCTTC. Its protein product is CASSTQGTRGYNEQFF.

V is TRBV7-8 and J is TRBJ2-5, with 9 bases matching TRBD1. The CDR3 extends over 15 amino acids. CDR1 and CDR2 from the germline V gene are SGHVS and FQNEAQ. V was pared by 8 bases and J by 5 bases, with 12 bases of the junction left unmatched. CDR3 amino acids: CASWKNRGLMETQYF. As DNA, the CDR3 is TGTGCCAGCTGGAAGAACAGGGGGCTGATGGAGACCCAGTACTTC.

This clone was detected a few times. J is TRBJ2-3 and V is TRBV12-3 or TRBV12-4, with D perhaps TRBD2 (5 bases). V was shortened by 5 bases and J by 6 bases, with 9 bases between the two germline ends. This CDR3 comprises 12 residues. CDR3 nucleotides: TGTGCCAGCAGTCCGGAGGTGGATACGCAGTATTTT. Protein product: CASSPEVDTQYF.

A single count supports this clone. The chain employs TRBV3-1 (or the pseudogene TRBV3-2) and TRBJ2-2, with TRBD1 matching over 7 bases. The CDR3 contains 15 residues. V gave up 2 bases and J gave up 5 bases; unmatched junction bases: 5. Looked up from germline, CDR1 is LGHDT and CDR2 is YNNKEL (reference sequence). CDR3 residues: CASSQYRGGTGELFF. The DNA for the CDR3 is TGTGCCAGCAGCCAATACAGGGGTGGGACCGGGGAGCTGTTTTTT.

CDR3 in DNA: TGTGCCAGCAGCTTAGACGGGACTAGGCCTTTCGCAGATACGCAGTATTTT. Translating it yields CASSLDGTRPFADTQYF. The V gene is TRBV7-2, the J gene TRBJ2-3; TRBD2 matches 8 bases. The CDR3 contains 17 residues. V gave up 1 base and J gave up 4 bases; unmatched junction bases: 10. Germline V lookup: CDR1 SGHTA, CDR2 FQGNSA.

This clone was counted a few times. The J gene is TRBJ1-5, the V gene TRBV6-2 or TRBV6-3; the D gene is possibly TRBD1 (6 bases). The germline V gene encodes CDR1 MNHEY and CDR2 SVGEGT. This CDR3 is 15 amino acids long. V was trimmed by 5 bases and J by 1 base, leaving 12 bases between them. This chain's CDR3 is CASSQGGGSNQPQHF. The CDR3, as DNA: TGTGCCAGCAGTCAAGGGGGGGGAAGCAATCAGCCCCAGCATTTT.

The V and J genes are TRBV3-1 (or the pseudogene TRBV3-2) and TRBJ1-6, with D tentatively TRBD1 (6 bases). The ends were cut back, 0 bases at V and 4 bases at J, with 10 bases in the middle. The CDR3 loop spans 16 amino acids. CDR1 is LGHDT and CDR2 is YNNKEL in the germline V gene (reference sequence). The CDR3 region has the DNA TGTGCCAGCAGCCAAGATCCCACAGGGTATAATTCACCCCTCCACTTT. This translates into CASSQDPTGYNSPLHF.

This clone occurred once. The chain links TRBV7-2 to TRBJ1-2; the D gene is possibly TRBD1 (6 bases). Between the trimmed V and J ends, which lost 6 bases and 1 base, there was a span of 12 bases. The V gene's germline CDR1 is SGHTA and CDR2 FQGNSA. The CDR3 runs 14 residues. CDR3 nucleotides: TGTGCCAGCAGACAATTCAGGGGTAACTATGGCTACACCTTC. It codes for CASRQFRGNYGYTF.

V usage is TRBV7-3 and J usage is TRBJ2-1; 10 bases line up with TRBD2. J lost 0 bases, V lost 5 bases, and 10 bases had no gene match. Germline V gene sequence: CDR1 SGHTA, CDR2 FQGTGA. This CDR3 region has 18 residues. The CDR3 reads CASSPQAGGPSSYNEQFF. In DNA, the CDR3 is TGTGCCAGCAGCCCCCAAGCGGGGGGGCCGAGCTCCTACAATGAGCAGTTCTTC.

With regard to this clone: Other DNA sequences in this specimen translate into the identical CDR3. The V and J genes are TRBV9 and TRBJ1-4, with D possibly TRBD1 on 6 matching bases. V was cut by 0 bases and J by 7 bases, with 10 bases left in between. The CDR3 runs to 14 residues. CDR1 SGDLS and CDR2 YYNGEE come from the germline V gene. The CDR3 DNA sequence: TGTGCCAGCAGCGTAGGAGGGGGAAGTGAAAAACTGTTTTTT. Translated: CASSVGGGSEKLFF.

There are many counts of this clone. The CDR3 reads CATGTSLISGNTIYF. For the CDR3, the DNA is TGTGCCACCGGGACTTCCCTGATCTCTGGAAACACCATATATTTT. The rearrangement uses TRBV25-1 and TRBJ1-3; a possible D gene is TRBD1 (5 bases). V was trimmed by 10 bases and J by 0 bases, leaving 16 bases between them. CDR3 length: 15 amino acids. Germline CDR1 and CDR2: MGHDK and SYGVNS.

V is TRBV12-3 or TRBV12-4 and J is TRBJ1-2; TRBD1 matches 7 bases. J lost 7 bases, V lost 7 bases, and 9 bases had no gene match. This CDR3 comprises 13 residues. For the CDR3, the DNA is TGTGCCAGCACCCTTGGGCAGGGGGGTGGCTACACCTTC. Encoded protein: CASTLGQGGGYTF.

The genes are TRBV7-6 and TRBJ2-1; D may be TRBD2 (6 bases). V shed 3 bases and J shed 0 bases, with 12 bases lying between them. CDR1 is SGHVS and CDR2 is FNYEAQ in the germline V gene. The CDR3 contains 16 residues. The chain's CDR3 is CASSFSSASSYNEQFF. DNA of the CDR3: TGTGCCAGCAGCTTTTCTAGCGCATCCTCCTACAATGAGCAGTTCTTC.

The rearrangement uses TRBV5-1 and TRBJ2-3; 10 positions match TRBD2. Germline V gene data show CDR1 as SGHRS and CDR2 as YFSETQ. V dropped 4 bases and J dropped 0; count of bases not matched to a gene: 2. CDR3 length equals 15 residues. The CDR3 loop reads CASSISGGSTDTQYF. CDR3 nucleotide sequence: TGCGCCAGCAGCATTAGCGGGGGGAGCACAGATACGCAGTATTTT.

The rearrangement uses TRBV2 and TRBJ2-7; 8 nucleotides agree with TRBD1. After removal of 5 bases from V and 5 bases from J, the junction contained 11 bases not matched to a gene. Germline V lookup: CDR1 SNHLY, CDR2 FYNNEI. The CDR3 has 15 amino acids. The CDR3 DNA follows: TGTGCCAGCAGTACTACAGGGGGGATTAAAAACGAGCAGTACTTC. This gives the protein CASSTTGGIKNEQYF.

The rearrangement uses TRBV12-5 and TRBJ2-5; D perhaps matches TRBD1 (5 bases). Germline lookup yields CDR1 LGHNT and CDR2 FRNRAP. This CDR3 has 17 amino acids. Between the trimmed V and J ends, which lost 2 bases and 4 bases, there was a span of 20 bases. CDR3 sequence: CASGLPSPERGGETQYF. The CDR3 coding sequence is TGTGCTAGTGGTTTGCCCTCCCCTGAAAGGGGCGGAGAGACCCAGTACTTC.

This clone was seen only a few times. The chain carries TRBV10-1 and TRBJ2-2; 10 bases line up with TRBD1. The V segment lost 5 bases and the J segment 4 bases; nucleotides outside the gene matches: 7. This CDR3 region has 16 residues. Per the germline V gene, CDR1 is WNHNN and CDR2 is SYGVQD (reference sequence). CDR3 loop: CASSTVTGGVTGELFF. CDR3 DNA: TGCGCCAGCAGTACGGTGACAGGGGGCGTCACCGGGGAGCTGTTTTTT.

The rearrangement joins TRBV24-1 to TRBJ2-5, with D possibly TRBD2 on 7 matching bases. CDR1 and CDR2 from the germline V gene are KGHDR and SFDVKD. V was clipped by 1 base and J by 5 bases, with 13 bases between them. This CDR3 is built from 15 residues. CDR3 coding DNA: TGTGCCACCAGTGATTTAGGGGGGGGAGGGGAGACCCAGTACTTC. Residues: CATSDLGGGGETQYF.

J is TRBJ1-3 and V is TRBV7-2; unclear D gene. CDR1 is SGHTA, CDR2 FQGNSA, per germline. Trimming removed 5 bases at V and 0 bases at J, with 11 bases between. There are 15 residues in the CDR3. CDR3 DNA: TGTGCCAGCAGCACCGGTGTTAGCTCTGGAAACACCATATATTTT. The encoded protein is CASSTGVSSGNTIYF.

The chain recombines TRBV28 with TRBJ1-6; D is undetermined. Germline V gene lookup returns CDR1 MDHEN and CDR2 SYDVKM. The V end was cut by 4 bases, the J end by 14 bases, with 9 bases between. The CDR3 has 11 amino acids. CDR3 loop: CASSSLSSLHF. Written as DNA, the CDR3 is TGTGCCAGCAGTTCTTTGTCCTCCCTCCACTTT.